The rows below give T cell receptor beta chains drawn from one sample of a study of STAT5B mutations in CD4+ large granular lymphocyte leukemia. Libraries were prepared by immunoSEQ multiplex PCR; TCRdb keeps only in-frame clonotypes and omits some of them. The table has some 41,000 clones, roughly 80% seen once. The sequencing input was CD4+ T cells from blood buffy coats. The receptors derive from a human donor in good health. Both conserved end residues are part of each CDR3. Fields, in order: CDR3 length, V gene, CDR3 protein.

cdr3_length: 15; v_call: TRBV27; cdr3_aa: CASSSSGKTYNEQFF
cdr3_length: 11; v_call: TRBV27; cdr3_aa: CARVSGYEQYF
cdr3_length: 14; v_call: TRBV7-9; cdr3_aa: CASSLTGGGTEAFF
cdr3_length: 13; v_call: TRBV9; cdr3_aa: CASSVATNEKLFF
cdr3_length: 15; v_call: TRBV6-5; cdr3_aa: CASRPGLAGVNEQFF
cdr3_length: 16; v_call: TRBV19; cdr3_aa: CASSITGLAGRETQYF
cdr3_length: 16; v_call: TRBV18; cdr3_aa: CASSPATGGLYNEQFF
cdr3_length: 14; v_call: TRBV6-5; cdr3_aa: CASSYSEVGQPQHF
cdr3_length: 14; v_call: TRBV6-1; cdr3_aa: CAVGTGTTTDTQYF
cdr3_length: 11; v_call: TRBV5-6; cdr3_aa: CASSDSVGYTF
cdr3_length: 15; v_call: TRBV25-1; cdr3_aa: CASTDQGGSTYEQYF
cdr3_length: 16; v_call: TRBV9; cdr3_aa: CASSVDLGGTTGELFF
cdr3_length: 16; v_call: TRBV2; cdr3_aa: CASKEGTSGRAETQYF
cdr3_length: 18; v_call: TRBV7-2; cdr3_aa: CASSQVKGLAGGRETQYF
cdr3_length: 16; v_call: TRBV5-4; cdr3_aa: CASSPGLAGGKETQYF
cdr3_length: 12; v_call: TRBV18; cdr3_aa: CASSLTQETQYF
cdr3_length: 16; v_call: TRBV7-4; cdr3_aa: CASSLVLGTASYEQYF
cdr3_length: 14; v_call: TRBV2; cdr3_aa: CASRGGGRAAEAFF
cdr3_length: 14; v_call: TRBV30; cdr3_aa: CAWVRTGFTDTQYF
cdr3_length: 16; v_call: TRBV5-6; cdr3_aa: CASSLALGKERYGYTF
cdr3_length: 15; v_call: TRBV4-1; cdr3_aa: CASSYDRGLQETQYF
cdr3_length: 13; v_call: TRBV11-1; cdr3_aa: CASSVDFTDTQYF
cdr3_length: 17; v_call: TRBV6-1; cdr3_aa: CASSETARVIAKNIQYF
cdr3_length: 14; v_call: TRBV19; cdr3_aa: CASTPWDTDQPQHF
cdr3_length: 13; v_call: TRBV19; cdr3_aa: CATSQGGWYEQYF
cdr3_length: 15; v_call: TRBV6-1; cdr3_aa: CASSEGVTDNSPLHF
cdr3_length: 14; v_call: TRBV7-2; cdr3_aa: CASSLGPERHEQFF
cdr3_length: 13; v_call: TRBV6-5; cdr3_aa: CASRFGQVTEAFF
cdr3_length: 16; v_call: TRBV13; cdr3_aa: CASSLYGTRSYNEQFF
cdr3_length: 12; v_call: TRBV25-1; cdr3_aa: CASRQDLAEAFF